The next 25 T cell receptor beta chains were all read from a single sample in a study of blood T cell repertoires in COVID-19. The data were produced by immunoSEQ multiplex PCR, yet TCRdb's version contains in-frame clones alone and is incomplete. This table has a few hundred thousand clones, 85% to 90% appearing once. Input material: peripheral blood. These receptors were taken from a woman aged 50 to 65 with acute or convalescent COVID-19.

The rearrangement joins TRBV6-5 to TRBJ1-6; 8 bases map to TRBD1. V was pared by 6 bases and J by 5 bases, with 3 bases of the junction left unmatched. CDR3 length equals 14 residues. CDR1 is MNHEY, CDR2 SVGAGI, per germline. The CDR3 loop reads CASRADRDNSPLHF. Here the CDR3 DNA reads TGTGCCAGCAGGGCGGACAGGGATAATTCACCCCTCCACTTT.

The chain has TRBV10-3 and TRBJ2-7, with a possible D match to TRBD2 (5 bases). Deletions cut 8 bases from V and 5 bases from J, with 19 bases between. This CDR3 region has 14 residues. Per the germline V gene, CDR1 is ENHRY and CDR2 is SYGVKD. DNA of the CDR3: TGTGCCATCGGAGCGGCAAACCCCCCGCACGAGCAGTACTTC. Its translation is CAIGAANPPHEQYF.

This chain joins TRBV27 and TRBJ2-3; 9 nucleotides line up with TRBD2. Germline CDR1 and CDR2: MNHEY and SMNVEV (reference sequence). Unmatched junction bases numbered 10, after V lost 6 bases and J lost 0 bases. The CDR3 spans 17 residues. CDR3 protein: CASSQSGRPTSTDTQYF. DNA for the CDR3: TGTGCCAGCAGCCAAAGCGGGAGGCCAACTAGCACAGATACGCAGTATTTT.

This clone was observed once. The genes are TRBV6-5 and TRBJ2-7; possibly TRBD2 for D (5 bases). Germline V gives CDR1 MNHEY, CDR2 SVGAGI. The CDR3 sequence is 14 residues long. With 6 bases removed from V and 1 base from J, the gap between germline ends came to 13 bases. The CDR3 region is CASSRSGPSYEQYF. The CDR3 nucleotides read TGTGCCAGCAGCCGGAGCGGCCCTTCCTACGAGCAGTACTTC.

This chain connects TRBV7-9 to TRBJ1-1; maybe TRBD1 (6 bases). V was clipped by 5 bases and J by 0 bases, with 16 bases between them. This CDR3 is built from 16 residues. Germline CDR1 reads SEHNR; CDR2 reads FQNEAQ (reference sequence). CDR3 region: CASSPRTALMNTEAFF. CDR3 coding DNA: TGTGCCAGCAGCCCTCGGACAGCCTTAATGAACACTGAAGCTTTCTTT. The complete variable domain, with remaining parts taken from reference TRBV7-9 and TRBJ1-1, reads DTGVSQNPRHKITKRGQNVTFRCDPISEHNRLYWYRQTLGQGPEFLTYFQNEAQLEKSRLLSDRFSAERPKGSFSTLEIQRTEQGDSAMYLCASSPRTALMNTEAFFGQGTRLTVV.

This chain links TRBV5-1 with TRBJ2-4, with 8 bases lining up with TRBD1. This CDR3 has 18 residues. V shed 4 bases, J shed 0 bases, and the junction held 12 bases outside the gene matches. The germline V gene has CDR1 SGHRS and CDR2 YFSETQ. This CDR3 is CASSATGGSSLAKNIQYF. The DNA of the CDR3 is TGCGCCAGCAGCGCCACAGGGGGTTCCTCGCTAGCCAAAAACATTCAGTACTTC.

This clone occurred once. V is TRBV11-2 and J is TRBJ2-1, with D maybe TRBD2 (5 bases). Germline V gene lookup returns CDR1 SGHAT and CDR2 FQNNGV. Between the trimmed V and J ends, which lost 4 bases and 3 bases, there was a span of 16 bases. The CDR3 has 16 residues. The CDR3 bases are TGTGCCAGCAGCTCGTCTCTAAGCGGAGGCTACAATGAGCAGTTCTTC. This encodes CASSSSLSGGYNEQFF.

The chain is built from TRBV12-5 and TRBJ2-2; weak D call: TRBD2 (5 bases). The CDR3 is 15 amino acids. Germline V lookup: CDR1 LGHNT, CDR2 FRNRAP. Trimming stripped 6 bases from V and 3 bases from J, with 14 bases between. The CDR3 region has the DNA TGTGCTAGTGGGATCCAGGACTCGGACACCGGGGAGCTGTTTTTT. Its translation: CASGIQDSDTGELFF. Supplemented by reference TRBV12-5 and TRBJ2-2, the full variable domain reads DARVTQTPRHKVTEMGQEVTMRCQPILGHNTVFWYRQTMMQGLELLAYFRNRAPLDDSGMPKDRFSAEMPDATLATLKIQPSEPRDSAVYFCASGIQDSDTGELFFGEGSRLTVL.

The J gene is TRBJ2-1, the V gene TRBV7-2; TRBD2 matches at 10 bases. This CDR3 has 16 residues. Trimming cost V 3 bases and J 8 bases; bases outside gene matches: 10. CDR1 and CDR2 from the germline V gene are SGHTA and FQGNSA. CDR3 bases: TGTGCCAGCAGCTTGAGCGGGGGGGCCGGTAGAGATGAGCAGTTCTTC. Amino acids: CASSLSGGAGRDEQFF.

This rearrangement joins TRBV6-5 to TRBJ1-5; D is unresolved. CDR3 length: 15 residues. V dropped 5 bases and J dropped 7 bases, with 18 bases sitting between them. Germline CDR1 reads MNHEY; CDR2 reads SVGAGI. In DNA, the CDR3 is TGTGCCAGCAGTCCCCTCGGGGAAGTTAGCCAGCCCCAGCATTTT. This translates into CASSPLGEVSQPQHF.

A few counts support this clone. CDR3 amino acids: CASSEGQGDTEAFF. The CDR3 region has the DNA TGTGCCAGTAGCGAGGGACAGGGCGACACTGAAGCTTTCTTT. The V call is TRBV19, the J call TRBJ1-1; 9 nucleotides match TRBD1. Germline V gene sequence: CDR1 LNHDA, CDR2 SQIVND (reference sequence). V gave up 6 bases and J gave up 3 bases; unmatched junction bases: 5. CDR3 length: 14 amino acids.

This chain connects TRBV5-1 to TRBJ2-1; 14 nucleotides line up with TRBD2. This CDR3 region has 16 residues. With 0 bases clipped from V and 7 bases from J, the junction kept 3 bases outside the gene matches. Germline values: CDR1 SGHRS, CDR2 YFSETQ. CDR3 sequence: CASSLGGTSGRNEQFF. CDR3 in DNA: TGCGCCAGCAGCTTGGGAGGGACTAGCGGGAGAAATGAGCAGTTCTTC.

This clone was counted a single time. The chain uses TRBV27 and TRBJ2-4, with a tentative D call TRBD1 (6 bases). V was shortened by 3 bases and J by 8 bases, with 11 bases between the two germline ends. CDR1 and CDR2 (germline): MNHEY, SMNVEV (reference sequence). CDR3 length: 13 residues. CDR3 region: CASSFGGFDIQYF. DNA of the CDR3: TGTGCCAGCAGTTTTGGGGGCTTCGACATTCAGTACTTC.

The chain uses TRBV4-2 and TRBJ2-3, with a weak D call TRBD1 (5 bases). This CDR3 has 16 amino acids. Looked up from germline, CDR1 is LGHNA and CDR2 is YNFKEQ. The V end was cut by 1 base, the J end by 0 bases, with 11 bases between. CDR3 residues: CASSQGAGSSTDTQYF. The CDR3 coding sequence is TGTGCCAGCAGCCAAGGGGCAGGGTCTAGCACAGATACGCAGTATTTT.

The J gene is TRBJ2-3, the V gene TRBV18; D is possibly TRBD2 (6 bases). CDR1 is KGHSH, CDR2 LQKENI, per germline. V dropped 6 bases and J dropped 2 bases, with 18 bases sitting between them. The CDR3 contains 16 residues. The CDR3 DNA follows: TGTGCCAGCTCCCCGCCTTTAGCGGATCCCACAGATACGCAGTATTTT. Translation gives CASSPPLADPTDTQYF.

The chain joins TRBV30 to TRBJ1-2, with a possible D match to TRBD1 (6 bases). This CDR3 is 13 amino acids long. V dropped 1 base and J dropped 6 bases, with 12 bases sitting between them. The germline CDR1 and CDR2 sequences are GTSNPN and SVGIG (reference sequence). For the CDR3, the DNA is TGTGCCTGGAGTGCCCCCGGACAGAATGGCTACACCTTC. Translating gives CAWSAPGQNGYTF. Filled out from reference TRBV30 and TRBJ1-2, the complete variable domain reads SQTIHQWPATLVQPVGSPLSLECTVEGTSNPNLYWYRQAAGRGLQLLFYSVGIGQISSEVPQNLSASRPQDRQFILSSKKLLLSDSGFYLCAWSAPGQNGYTFGSGTRLTVV.

This chain connects TRBV4-3 to TRBJ2-1; 11 bases line up with TRBD2. Germline V CDR1 and CDR2: LGHNA, YSLEER. V was clipped by 1 base and J by 4 bases; unmatched bases: 0. There are 15 residues in the CDR3. CDR3 loop: CASSQGLAGYNEQFF. For the CDR3, the DNA is TGCGCCAGCAGCCAAGGACTAGCGGGGTACAATGAGCAGTTCTTC.

The V and J genes are TRBV9 and TRBJ1-3; D ambiguous. This CDR3 has 17 amino acids. V was pared by 4 bases and J by 1 base, with 18 bases between. The germline gives CDR1 SGDLS, CDR2 YYNGEE. The CDR3 coding sequence is TGTGCCAGCAGCCCCCTCATCCAGGCTGTTTCTGGAAACACCATATATTTT. Translation gives CASSPLIQAVSGNTIYF.

This clone was recorded many times. The rearrangement links TRBV6-5 to TRBJ2-1; TRBD1 agrees at 9 bases. Germline V gene lookup returns CDR1 MNHEY and CDR2 SVGAGI. The CDR3 totals 15 residues. Germline trimming cut 7 bases from V and 0 bases from J; bases unmatched to any gene: 4. CDR3 residues: CASTADRGSYNEQFF. The CDR3 DNA sequence: TGTGCCAGCACCGCGGACAGGGGCTCCTACAATGAGCAGTTCTTC.

The chain has TRBV7-9 and TRBJ1-2; 9 bases match TRBD1. The V segment lost 5 bases and the J segment 6 bases; nucleotides outside the gene matches: 7. CDR1 and CDR2 (germline): SEHNR, FQNEAQ (reference sequence). The CDR3 covers 14 residues. The CDR3 coding sequence is TGTGCCAGCAGCCCCAGGGACAGGGAGAATGGCTACACCTTC. Translating gives CASSPRDRENGYTF.

V usage is TRBV13 and J usage is TRBJ2-1; 8 bases are shared with TRBD2. The CDR3 contains 16 residues. Germline loops: CDR1 PRHDT, CDR2 FYEKMQ (reference sequence). V lost 1 base to trimming and J lost 3 bases; unmatched junction nucleotides: 5. The CDR3 DNA sequence: TGTGCCAGCAGCTTAGATGGCGGGGGGATCTACAATGAGCAGTTCTTC. Its translation is CASSLDGGGIYNEQFF. Filled out from reference TRBV13 and TRBJ2-1, the complete variable domain reads AAGVIQSPRHLIKEKRETATLKCYPIPRHDTVYWYQQGPGQDPQFLISFYEKMQSDKGSIPDRFSAQQFSDYHSELNMSSLELGDSALYFCASSLDGGGIYNEQFFGPGTRLTVL.

J is TRBJ1-6 and V is TRBV5-1; D ambiguous. The CDR3 extends over 15 amino acids. V was cut by 0 bases and J by 6 bases, with 10 bases left in between. Germline V lookup: CDR1 SGHRS, CDR2 YFSETQ. CDR3 in DNA: TGCGCCAGCAGCTTGGGGGCCGGGATTAATTCACCCCTCCACTTT. Amino acids: CASSLGAGINSPLHF.

The chain carries TRBV7-8 and TRBJ1-5; tentative D call: TRBD1 (5 bases). The CDR3 extends over 13 amino acids. Trimming removed 6 bases at V and 4 bases at J, with 10 bases between. Germline V lookup: CDR1 SGHVS, CDR2 FQNEAQ. Here the CDR3 reads CASSPRTNQPQHF. The CDR3 DNA reads TGTGCCAGCAGTCCGCGGACAAATCAGCCCCAGCATTTT.

The rearrangement joins TRBV10-3 to TRBJ1-2; D not resolved. V was cut by 8 bases and J by 4 bases, with 14 bases left in between. Germline loops: CDR1 ENHRY, CDR2 SYGVKD. The CDR3 runs 13 residues. For the CDR3, the DNA is TGTGCCATCGGACGGGAAAGGAGCTATGGCTACACCTTC. Translating it yields CAIGRERSYGYTF.

The genes are TRBV7-2 and TRBJ2-1; tentative D call: TRBD1 (5 bases). V was cut by 3 bases and J by 9 bases, with 12 bases left in between. The germline CDR1 and CDR2 sequences are SGHTA and FQGNSA. This CDR3 contains 13 residues. The CDR3 coding sequence is TGTGCCAGCAGCTTGGAAGCTAGGGGTGAGCAGTTCTTC. Protein: CASSLEARGEQFF.